Below are 10 T cell receptor beta chains sequenced from a single sample in a study of blood T cell repertoires in COVID-19. The table came from immunoSEQ multiplex PCR; TCRdb's copy has only in-frame clones and leaves some out. This sample has around 120,000 clones, with roughly 90% found just once. Input material: peripheral blood. The receptors here all came from a man aged 45-65 years with active COVID-19.

This clone was seen only once. This sequence joins TRBV5-1 and TRBJ1-2, with TRBD1 matching 8 bases. The junction had 4 bases not matched to a gene; V was cut back by 4 bases and J by 2 bases. The CDR3 length is 14 residues. Germline V gene sequence: CDR1 SGHRS, CDR2 YFSETQ. The CDR3 spells CASSPGDRNYGYTF. CDR3 in DNA: TGCGCCAGCAGCCCGGGGGACAGGAACTATGGCTACACCTTC.

In nucleotides, the CDR3 is TGCGCCAGCAGGGAGGGGGCGTCGACCGAGACCCAGTACTTC. This translates into CASREGASTETQYF. This chain connects TRBV5-1 to TRBJ2-5; weak D call: TRBD1 (7 bases). The germline V and J ends were trimmed by 5 bases and 5 bases, with 16 bases remaining between them. CDR1 SGHRS and CDR2 YFSETQ come from the germline V gene. CDR3 size: 14 residues.

The chain is built from TRBV5-4 and TRBJ1-4; possible D gene TRBD1, 6 bases. Germline CDR1 is SGHNT and CDR2 is YYREEE (reference sequence). V was cut by 4 bases and J by 6 bases, with 10 bases left in between. This CDR3 is built from 13 residues. CDR3 in amino acids: CASSRDTDEKLFF. CDR3 DNA sequence: TGTGCCAGCAGCCGGGACACCGATGAAAAACTGTTTTTT.

The chain employs TRBV30 and TRBJ2-1, with D possibly being TRBD2 (6 bases). Germline V gene lookup returns CDR1 GTSNPN and CDR2 SVGIG (reference sequence). V lost 2 bases and J lost 6, with 20 bases in between. CDR3 size: 16 residues. The DNA of the CDR3 is TGTGCCTGGAGTCCCCTGGGGCGGGAAGGCAGCAATGAGCAGTTCTTC. Protein: CAWSPLGREGSNEQFF.

This clone was seen more than once but under ten times. The CDR3 nucleotides read TGTGCCAGCAGCCGGGGATTGACTAGCGGCAAGACCGGGGAGCTGTTTTTT. Protein: CASSRGLTSGKTGELFF. The chain uses TRBV3-1 (or the pseudogene TRBV3-2) and TRBJ2-2; 9 bases match TRBD2. The CDR3 has 17 amino acids. Per germline, CDR1 LGHDT and CDR2 YNNKEL (reference sequence). With V trimmed by 4 bases and J by 5 bases, 11 bases remained unmatched.

The chain employs TRBV4-1 and TRBJ1-2, with 8 bases fitting TRBD1. The germline gives CDR1 MGHRA, CDR2 YSYEKL. With V trimmed by 5 bases and J by 1 base, 9 bases remained unmatched. There are 16 residues in the CDR3. The CDR3 sequence: CASSSKDRALNYGYTF. CDR3 bases: TGCGCCAGCAGCTCTAAGGACAGGGCCCTTAACTATGGCTACACCTTC.

V and J are TRBV3-1 (or the pseudogene TRBV3-2) and TRBJ1-1; D unresolved. CDR1 and CDR2 from the germline V gene are LGHDT and YNNKEL (reference sequence). Between the trimmed V and J ends, which lost 0 bases and 2 bases, there was a span of 10 bases. This CDR3 has 15 amino acids. CDR3 coding DNA: TGTGCCAGCAGCCAAGAACGACATTATAACACTGAAGCTTTCTTT. Translated: CASSQERHYNTEAFF.

This chain uses TRBV10-1 with TRBJ2-1, with 10 bases aligning to TRBD2. CDR1 and CDR2 (germline): WNHNN, SYGVQD (reference sequence). The CDR3 length is 19 residues. V lost 0 bases, J lost 3 bases, and 11 bases stayed unmatched. The CDR3 protein is CASSESGLAGAGVYNEQFF. The CDR3 region has the DNA TGCGCCAGCAGTGAGTCGGGCCTAGCGGGAGCGGGTGTCTACAATGAGCAGTTCTTC.

This clone was seen at least ten times. Here the CDR3 reads CASSLAAAGRDSPLHF. As DNA, the CDR3 is TGCGCCAGCAGCTTGGCCGCGGCGGGGAGAGATTCACCCCTCCACTTT. V usage is TRBV5-1 and J usage is TRBJ1-6; D gene ambiguous. This CDR3 comprises 16 residues. Germline values: CDR1 SGHRS, CDR2 YFSETQ. V was cut by 0 bases and J by 8 bases, with 15 bases left in between.

The chain employs TRBV6-6 and TRBJ1-1; D not certain. In germline, CDR1 is MNHNY, CDR2 SVGAGI (reference sequence). The CDR3 totals 14 residues. V lost 8 bases, J lost 3 bases, and 16 bases lay in between. CDR3 DNA: TGTGCCAGCCGAATTATGATACGGGACACTGAAGCTTTCTTT. Residues: CASRIMIRDTEAFF.